A selection of T cell receptor beta chains follows, all from one sample in a study of blood T cell dynamics during melanoma immunotherapy. Produced via immunoSEQ multiplex PCR; TCRdb's table is partial and in-frame only. This sample has approximately 6,000 clones, with about 90% found just once. Sequencing used cell-free DNA from blood, obtained from a patient treated with checkpoint blockade. The receptors here all came from a human donor with melanoma. The CDR3 runs from the conserved cysteine through the conserved F or W. A D gene is named only where the DNA matches it firmly. Clone size, where shown, is once, few, many, or a class for clones that have expanded.

v_gene	abundance	j_gene	d_gene	CDR3aa	CDR3nt
TRBV5-1	.	TRBJ2-5	.	CASSLEETQYF	TGCGCCAGCAGCTTGGAAGAGACCCAGTACTTC
TRBV18	once	TRBJ2-5	TRBD1	CASSPTGGLETQYF	TGTGCCAGCTCACCGACAGGGGGCTTGGAGACCCAGTACTTC
TRBV7-8	.	TRBJ1-1	.	CASSPTRGYGTEAFF	TGTGCCAGCAGCCCGACGAGGGGGTATGGCACTGAAGCTTTCTTT
TRBV9	.	TRBJ1-2	TRBD1	CASSVLITGVGSVGYTF	TGTGCCAGCAGCGTTTTGATAACAGGGGTCGGGTCGGTTGGCTACACCTTC
TRBV9	.	TRBJ2-2	.	CASTLGGPVGELFF	TGTGCCAGCACTCTGGGGGGGCCAGTCGGGGAGCTGTTTTTT
TRBV7-6	.	TRBJ1-1	.	CASSLPRRVNTEAFF	TGTGCCAGCAGCTTACCCCGGAGGGTGAACACTGAAGCTTTCTTT
TRBV28	.	TRBJ2-3	.	CASSTDRSGNTQYF	TGTGCCAGCAGTACCGACCGATCCGGGAATACGCAGTATTTT
TRBV7-2	.	TRBJ2-7	.	CASSKRGPYEQYF	TGTGCCAGCAGCAAACGGGGACCTTACGAGCAGTACTTC
TRBV6-5	.	TRBJ2-4	TRBD2	CASTPGGAKNIQYF	TGTGCCAGCACCCCGGGAGGAGCCAAAAACATTCAGTACTTC
TRBV11-2	.	TRBJ2-3	.	CASSFREPTDTQYF	TGTGCCAGCAGCTTCAGAGAACCCACAGATACGCAGTATTTT
TRBV27	.	TRBJ1-1	.	CASSSPGRLLEAFF	TGTGCCAGCAGTTCCCCGGGCAGGTTGCTTGAAGCTTTCTTT
TRBV7-9	.	TRBJ1-2	.	CASSLGGGGYTF	TGTGCCAGCAGCTTAGGGGGAGGTGGCTACACCTTC
TRBV6-1	.	TRBJ2-3	.	CASRDLGEPVDTQYF	TGTGCCAGCAGGGACCTGGGGGAACCAGTGGATACGCAGTATTTT
TRBV5-4	.	TRBJ2-7	.	CASSLLGSEQYF	TGTGCCAGCAGCTTGTTAGGGAGCGAGCAGTACTTC
TRBV4-1	.	TRBJ1-3	.	CASSQDVTRNSGNTIYF	TGCGCCAGCAGCCAAGATGTCACCCGAAACTCTGGAAACACCATATATTTT
TRBV19	.	TRBJ1-2	TRBD1	CASSSPRDRHGYTF	TGTGCCAGTAGTTCCCCTCGGGACAGGCATGGCTACACCTTC
TRBV30	once	TRBJ2-3	.	CAWSVSPRGDTQYF	TGTGCCTGGAGTGTGTCTCCACGGGGAGATACGCAGTATTTT
TRBV11-3	.	TRBJ2-2	.	CASSLGGPVSGELFF	TGTGCCAGCAGCTTGGGGGGGCCCGTTTCCGGGGAGCTGTTTTTT
TRBV5-1	.	TRBJ1-1	.	CASSVDRLNTEAFF	TGCGCCAGCAGCGTAGACAGGTTGAACACTGAAGCTTTCTTT
TRBV19	.	TRBJ1-2	TRBD1	CASSMPGTGNGYTF	TGTGCCAGTAGTATGCCCGGGACAGGGAATGGCTACACCTTC
TRBV5-1	.	TRBJ1-2	TRBD1	CASSLEGQGNYGYTF	TGCGCCAGCAGCTTGGAGGGACAGGGGAACTATGGCTACACCTTC
TRBV4-1	.	TRBJ2-1	.	CASSQGLVGLTSYNEQFF	TGCGCCAGCAGCCAAGGTTTAGTGGGCCTAACTTCCTACAATGAGCAGTTCTTC
TRBV28	.	TRBJ2-6	.	CASSSLIRVSGANVLTF	TGTGCCAGCAGTTCCCTCATCAGGGTTTCTGGGGCCAACGTCCTGACTTTC
TRBV27	.	TRBJ2-7	.	CASSSPGQGTSYEQYF	TGTGCCAGCAGTTCCCCCGGACAAGGGACCTCCTACGAGCAGTACTTC
TRBV27	.	TRBJ1-6	TRBD1	CASSFTGGGSPLHF	TGTGCCAGCAGTTTTACAGGGGGAGGGTCACCCCTCCACTTT
TRBV11-2	.	TRBJ2-5	TRBD1	CASSRTGPQETQYF	TGTGCCAGCAGCCGGACAGGGCCCCAAGAGACCCAGTACTTC
TRBV5-1	.	TRBJ2-7	TRBD1	CASSLVSDRGSIVNEQYF	TGCGCCAGCAGCTTGGTATCGGACAGGGGCAGTATTGTGAACGAGCAGTACTTC
TRBV7-2	.	TRBJ2-7	.	CASRNTGSYEQYF	TGTGCCAGCAGGAATACAGGGTCCTACGAGCAGTACTTC
TRBV28	.	TRBJ2-3	.	CASSPSAPRTQYF	TGTGCCAGCAGCCCTTCCGCTCCCCGTACGCAGTATTTT